A single sample gave rise to the 27 T cell receptor beta chains below, sequenced in a study of blood T cells in healthy people across ages. Then a second PCR, running roughly 7 to 11 cycles, was carried out with a sample-barcoded 5' primer and a J-beta primer mix. In TCRdb, the 5' RACE reads were re-called with MiXCR into one record per CDR3 protein. Of approximately 580,000 distinct CDR3 sequences detected, about 25% appear once; the ten largest clones hold 8.7%. This sample was shared with a second study, whose subject was T cells of mothers and their children.

Sequenced: blood. These receptors were obtained from a boy younger than 18 in good health.

The chain combines TRBV5-1 with TRBJ2-7; 7 positions match TRBD1. The J segment lost 2 bases and the V segment lost 4 bases, leaving 18 bases of the junction unmatched. Germline-derived CDR1 and CDR2 are SGHRS and YFSETQ. The CDR3 has 18 residues. The CDR3 DNA follows: TGCGCCAGCAGCCCCTTGGTTGGTGAGAGGGGGCCCCCCTACGAGCAGTACTTC. The encoded protein is CASSPLVGERGPPYEQYF.

V is TRBV7-2 and J is TRBJ2-3; perhaps TRBD1 as D (6 bases). This CDR3 comprises 16 residues. Germline CDR1 SGHTA, CDR2 FQGNSA. Deletions cut 2 bases from V and 0 bases from J, with 12 bases between. CDR3 protein: CASSLSPDRSTDTQYF. CDR3 nucleotide sequence: TGTGCCAGCAGCTTATCCCCTGACAGGAGCACAGATACGCAGTATTTT.

The V gene is TRBV29-1, the J gene TRBJ2-5; the match to TRBD2 covers 7 bases. Germline CDR1 SQVTM, CDR2 ANQGSEA. The CDR3 contains 14 residues. The junction had 7 bases not matched to a gene; V was cut back by 3 bases and J by 3 bases. The CDR3 loop is CSVDPAAGEETQYF. CDR3 DNA sequence: TGCAGCGTTGATCCAGCGGCGGGGGAAGAGACCCAGTACTTC.

This clonotype has more than one count but fewer than ten. This chain connects TRBV9 to TRBJ2-3; D remains ambiguous. CDR1 and CDR2 (germline): SGDLS, YYNGEE. The CDR3 is 15 amino acids. Deletions cut 0 bases from V and 0 bases from J, with 8 bases between. In nucleotides, the CDR3 is TGTGCCAGCAGCGTAGGAGTCGCTAGCACAGATACGCAGTATTTT. Protein: CASSVGVASTDTQYF. Variable domain in full (rest from reference TRBV9 and TRBJ2-3): DSGVTQTPKHLITATGQRVTLRCSPRSGDLSVYWYQQSLDQGLQFLIQYYNGEERAKGNILERFSAQQFPDLHSELNLSSLELGDSALYFCASSVGVASTDTQYFGPGTRLTVL.

The chain links TRBV7-2 to TRBJ2-3, with 14 bases matching TRBD2. There are 19 residues in the CDR3. V gave up 4 bases and J gave up 2 bases; unmatched junction bases: 11. Germline V CDR1 and CDR2: SGHTA, FQGNSA. CDR3 protein: CASSSPGTSGGRATDTQYF. CDR3 DNA: TGTGCCAGCAGCTCCCCTGGGACTAGCGGGGGTAGGGCCACAGATACGCAGTATTTT. Full variable domain (remainder filled in from reference TRBV7-2 and TRBJ2-3): GAGVSQSPSNKVTEKGKDVELRCDPISGHTALYWYRQSLGQGLEFLIYFQGNSAPDKSGLPSDRFSAERTGGSVSTLTIQRTQQEDSAVYLCASSSPGTSGGRATDTQYFGPGTRLTVL.

There are a few counts of this clonotype. The chain joins TRBV5-1 to TRBJ1-3; maybe TRBD1 (5 bases). The CDR3 loop spans 14 amino acids. Per germline, CDR1 SGHRS and CDR2 YFSETQ. V was pared by 3 bases and J by 1 base, with 8 bases between. The CDR3: CASSSGTSGNTIYF. In DNA, the CDR3 is TGCGCCAGCAGCTCGGGGACGTCTGGAAACACCATATATTTT.

The V call is TRBV9, the J call TRBJ1-1, with 8 bases aligning to TRBD1. V shed 3 bases, J shed 10 bases, and the junction held 5 bases outside the gene matches. Germline CDR1 is SGDLS and CDR2 is YYNGEE. The CDR3 is 12 residues long. The CDR3 bases are TGTGCCAGCAGCGCGAATACAGGGGGAGCTTTCTTT. Translating gives CASSANTGGAFF.

The CDR3 coding sequence is TGTGCCAGCAGGCGAGGACAGGGCGGGGACAATGAGCAGTTCTTC. Encoded protein: CASRRGQGGDNEQFF. This chain links TRBV5-5 with TRBJ2-1, with TRBD1 matching over 8 bases. Germline V CDR1 and CDR2: SGHKS, YYEKEE (reference sequence). The V gene end was trimmed by 5 bases and the J gene end by 5 bases; junction bases not matched to a gene: 9. This CDR3 has 15 residues.

This clonotype was seen only a few times. The chain carries TRBV5-8 and TRBJ2-3; 14 nucleotides agree with TRBD2. This CDR3 is built from 16 residues. V gave up 4 bases and J gave up 8 bases; unmatched junction bases: 9. Germline V lookup: CDR1 SGHTS, CDR2 YDEGEE. CDR3 DNA: TGTGCCAGCAGCCCGGGACTAGCGGGAGTGGTAGGTACGCAGTATTTT. The encoded protein is CASSPGLAGVVGTQYF. The whole variable domain, remainder taken from reference TRBV5-8 and TRBJ2-3, is EAGVTQSPTHLIKTRGQQATLRCSPISGHTSVYWYQQALGLGLQFLLWYDEGEERNRGNFPPRFSGRQFPNYSSELNVNALELEDSALYLCASSPGLAGVVGTQYFGPGTRLTVL.

CDR3 DNA sequence: TGCGCCAGCAGCCAAGGGATAGGCCTTACCTACGAGCAGTACTTC. This gives the protein CASSQGIGLTYEQYF. This chain connects TRBV4-1 to TRBJ2-5; D is uncertain. The J call may be wrong; the DNA end is better matched by TRBJ2-7. In germline, CDR1 is MGHRA, CDR2 YSYEKL. There are 15 residues in the CDR3.

The rearrangement uses TRBV16 and TRBJ1-5; possibly TRBD1 for D (6 bases). The CDR3 has 15 amino acids. Per germline, CDR1 KGHSY and CDR2 FQNENV. The V end lost 2 bases, the J end lost 4 bases, and 12 bases lay between the germline ends. CDR3 in DNA: TGTGCCAGCAGCCAAATGGAGCAGGGGAATCAGCCCCAGCATTTT. Translated: CASSQMEQGNQPQHF.

The chain combines TRBV29-1 with TRBJ2-5; 7 positions match TRBD2. The J call is in doubt because the DNA end fits TRBJ2-7 better. Germline V lookup: CDR1 SQVTM, CDR2 ANQGSEA. The CDR3 has 13 residues. The CDR3 region is CSVEDPLAFEQYF. DNA of the CDR3: TGCAGCGTTGAAGACCCACTAGCGTTCGAGCAGTACTTC.

The CDR3 loop is CASVKRGTNTEAFF. The CDR3 bases are TGTGCCAGCGTCAAACGGGGGACGAACACTGAAGCTTTCTTT. This rearrangement joins TRBV7-9 to TRBJ1-1, with D perhaps matching TRBD1 (5 bases). Per the germline V gene, CDR1 is SEHNR and CDR2 is FQNEAQ (reference sequence). The V end was cut by 8 bases, the J end by 1 base, with 14 bases between. The CDR3 is 14 amino acids.

This rearrangement joins TRBV7-3 to TRBJ2-1; 9 bases agree with TRBD2. The germline gives CDR1 SGHTA, CDR2 FQGTGA. The ends lost 2 bases at V and 0 bases at J; junction bases unmatched: 14. This CDR3 is built from 20 residues. The CDR3 region is CASSLLGSGGSASSYNEQFF. In DNA form, the CDR3 reads TGTGCCAGCAGCTTATTAGGTAGCGGGGGTTCGGCCAGCTCCTACAATGAGCAGTTCTTC.

The table lists this clonotype with a few counts. The chain recombines TRBV20-1 with TRBJ2-7; 12 bases map to TRBD2. Germline assignment: CDR1 DFQATT and CDR2 SNEGSKA (reference sequence). This CDR3 has 16 amino acids. The trim removed 0 bases at V and 2 bases at J, leaving 5 bases unmatched. The CDR3 DNA sequence: TGCAGTGCTAGAGAAACTAGCGGGGGGAACCCCTACGAGCAGTACTTC. Translation: CSARETSGGNPYEQYF.

The table lists this clonotype with a few counts. CDR3 in amino acids: CASSLGVNPKETQYF. In DNA, the CDR3 is TGTGCCAGCAGCTTAGGTGTCAACCCTAAAGAGACCCAGTACTTC. This chain links TRBV7-9 with TRBJ2-5; D unclear. The CDR3 length is 15 residues. Germline V gene lookup returns CDR1 SEHNR and CDR2 FQNEAQ (reference sequence). V gave up 1 base and J gave up 3 bases, with 12 bases separating them.

This sequence joins TRBV20-1 and TRBJ2-2; TRBD2 matches 15 bases. Germline CDR1 DFQATT, CDR2 SNEGSKA (reference sequence). The CDR3 consists of 17 residues. V lost 6 bases to trimming and J lost 2 bases; unmatched junction nucleotides: 7. The CDR3 nucleotides are TGCAGTGCGATGGGACTAGCGGGAGGCACCAACACCGGGGAGCTGTTTTTT. Encoded protein: CSAMGLAGGTNTGELFF.

This clonotype was counted only a few times. This chain joins TRBV10-3 and TRBJ2-5; 9 bases fit TRBD2. Germline lookup yields CDR1 ENHRY and CDR2 SYGVKD. Trimming at V came to 3 bases and at J to 5 bases, leaving 10 bases not matched to a gene. This CDR3 spans 16 amino acids. CDR3 coding DNA: TGTGCCATCAGTGATTTCTCGGGTAGCGGGGGCGAGACCCAGTACTTC. Translation: CAISDFSGSGGETQYF.

The rearrangement joins TRBV7-9 to TRBJ2-7, with a tentative D call TRBD1 (6 bases). V dropped 0 bases and J dropped 4 bases, with 13 bases sitting between them. The germline gives CDR1 SEHNR, CDR2 FQNEAQ (reference sequence). This CDR3 contains 15 residues. The CDR3 spells CASSLARRGVYEQYF. In DNA, the CDR3 is TGTGCCAGCAGCTTAGCCCGCAGGGGAGTGTACGAGCAGTACTTC.

This rearrangement joins TRBV4-2 to TRBJ2-5; D not certain. The J call may be faulty, since TRBJ2-7 better matches the DNA end. The CDR3 runs 13 residues. Germline V gene data show CDR1 as LGHNA and CDR2 as YNFKEQ. CDR3 region: CASSQEGLDEQYF. Here the CDR3 DNA reads TGTGCCAGCAGCCAAGAGGGTTTAGACGAGCAGTACTTC.

This clonotype was seen repeatedly, ten times or more. The chain has TRBV6-1 and TRBJ2-7, with D hard to call. The CDR3 has 14 amino acids. V lost 2 bases to trimming and J lost 6 bases, with 14 bases between them. The germline V gene has CDR1 MNHNS and CDR2 SASEGT. The CDR3 here is CASSEKTEPGEQYF. The CDR3, as DNA: TGTGCCAGCAGTGAAAAAACCGAGCCAGGCGAGCAGTACTTC.

J is TRBJ2-1 and V is TRBV4-1, with 14 bases lining up with TRBD2. The CDR3 is 17 amino acids. V dropped 4 bases and J dropped 7; count of bases not matched to a gene: 9. The germline gives CDR1 MGHRA, CDR2 YSYEKL. The CDR3: CASSPQGTSGSWNEQFF. CDR3 DNA: TGCGCCAGCAGCCCTCAAGGGACTAGCGGGAGTTGGAATGAGCAGTTCTTC.

This clonotype was found a few times. The genes are TRBV28 and TRBJ2-1; 9 bases are shared with TRBD1. The ends lost 3 bases at V and 5 bases at J; junction bases unmatched: 8. The CDR3 has 16 residues. The germline V gene encodes CDR1 MDHEN and CDR2 SYDVKM. The CDR3 bases are TGTGCCAGCAGTTTTAACAGGGGGCTGCGGAACAATGAGCAGTTCTTC. It is translated as CASSFNRGLRNNEQFF.

The rearrangement links TRBV20-1 to TRBJ1-2, with 9 bases aligning to TRBD1. CDR1 DFQATT and CDR2 SNEGSKA come from the germline V gene (reference sequence). CDR3 size: 14 residues. The V gene end was trimmed by 4 bases and the J gene end by 1 base; junction bases not matched to a gene: 4. CDR3: CSAINRGLNYGYTF. CDR3 nucleotide sequence: TGCAGTGCTATAAACAGGGGGCTTAACTATGGCTACACCTTC.

V gene TRBV6-1 combines with J gene TRBJ2-3; TRBD2 matches at 8 bases. After removal of 6 bases from V and 0 bases from J, the junction contained 11 bases not matched to a gene. Germline loops: CDR1 MNHNS, CDR2 SASEGT. CDR3 length: 17 amino acids. Here the CDR3 reads CASSPSGLAGSTDTQYF. The CDR3 region has the DNA TGTGCCAGCAGCCCCAGCGGGCTAGCGGGCAGCACAGATACGCAGTATTTT.

In its sample, this clonotype was seen a few times. V usage is TRBV5-1 and J usage is TRBJ2-3; TRBD2 is a possible D gene (6 bases). CDR3 length: 15 residues. Germline CDR1 SGHRS, CDR2 YFSETQ. Trimming took off 0 bases at V and 0 bases at J, with 8 bases between the two ends. The CDR3 DNA reads TGCGCCAGCAGCTTGGGACTAGACAGCACAGATACGCAGTATTTT. It specifies CASSLGLDSTDTQYF.

This clonotype was observed a handful of times. V and J are TRBV6-1 and TRBJ1-6, with D unresolved. Germline CDR1 MNHNS, CDR2 SASEGT. The CDR3 runs to 17 residues. The germline V and J ends were trimmed by 0 bases and 10 bases, with 19 bases remaining between them. The CDR3 sequence is CASSEAVIGPSGSPLHF. DNA of the CDR3: TGTGCCAGCAGTGAAGCGGTGATTGGACCGTCCGGCTCACCCCTCCACTTT.